The sequence of this T cell receptor (beta chain) was determined in a study of vaccination effects on CD4 cells after COVID-19. Study-level results: Pronounced clonal contraction occurred in clones induced by infection and by vaccine late after vaccination.

ViraFEST used viral peptide pools to expand antigen-specific CD4+ T cells before sequencing. Culturing for around ten days preceded CD4+ T cell isolation. Each vaccine recipient was nucleocapsid antibody negative and had no prior SARS-CoV-2 infection. Supplemented with 8.5 to 10 IU/ml IL-2 and approximately 10 ug/ml peptides, approximately 2 million PBMC per well were kept in culture. IL-2 medium was substituted for half the medium on days 3 and 7. Sequencing was performed with immunoSEQ multiplex PCR; in TCRdb, only in-frame clones are kept and a portion is missing. The table shows about 55,000 clones, with roughly 70% occurring only once. Germline CDR1 MRHNA, CDR2 SNTAGT. V shed 6 bases, J shed 3 bases, and the junction held 5 bases outside the gene matches. This CDR3 region has 16 residues. Comment on this clone: Its antigen is currently unknown.

This TCR was sampled from a human donor who received a COVID-19 vaccine. Here the sequenced sample was CD4+ T cells from PBMCs cultured with SARS-CoV-2 spike peptides, taken before COVID-19 vaccination. The chain links TRBV6-4 to TRBJ2-2; 12 nucleotides align to TRBD2. CDR3 region: CASSASGGAHTGELFF. The CDR3 DNA reads as TGTGCCAGCAGCGCTAGCGGGGGGGCCCACACCGGGGAGCTGTTTTTT.